The rows below give T cell receptor beta chains drawn from one sample of a study of shared clonotypes between healthy human individuals. Clones were sequenced by immunoSEQ multiplex PCR, and TCRdb holds only the in-frame ones, with some missing. The sample carries some 2 million clones, approximately 94% recorded once. What was sequenced was naive CD8+ T cells sorted from blood. The receptors derive from a young man in good health. CDR3s include the opening cysteine and the closing phenylalanine or tryptophan. A D gene is named only where the DNA matches it firmly. Size values are once, few and many counts, or a class for expanded clones, and some rows have none.

j_gene: TRBJ2-2
d_gene: TRBD2
v_gene: TRBV5-1
abundance: NA
len: 21
CDR3aa: CASSLLFLGLAGVEGAGELFF
CDR3nt: TGCGCCAGCAGCTTATTGTTTTTGGGACTAGCGGGAGTCGAAGGTGCCGGGGAGCTGTTTTTT

j_gene: TRBJ2-7
d_gene: NA
v_gene: TRBV2
abundance: NA
len: 17
CDR3aa: CASSEAGPGSTGYEQYF
CDR3nt: TGTGCCAGCAGTGAAGCTGGACCGGGGTCTACGGGGTACGAGCAGTACTTC

j_gene: TRBJ2-1
d_gene: NA
v_gene: TRBV14
abundance: NA
len: 17
CDR3aa: CASSQTGGQGWFNEQFF
CDR3nt: TGTGCCAGCAGCCAGACCGGAGGGCAGGGGTGGTTCAATGAGCAGTTCTTC

j_gene: TRBJ1-1
d_gene: NA
v_gene: TRBV10-1
abundance: NA
len: 13
CDR3aa: CASSESGGTEAFF
CDR3nt: TGCGCCAGCAGTGAGTCAGGAGGGACTGAAGCTTTCTTT

j_gene: TRBJ2-7
d_gene: NA
v_gene: TRBV6-5
abundance: once
len: 14
CDR3aa: CASSYRGGSYEQYF
CDR3nt: TGTGCCAGCAGTTACAGGGGGGGCTCCTACGAGCAGTACTTC

j_gene: TRBJ1-3
d_gene: NA
v_gene: TRBV5-4
abundance: once
len: 14
CDR3aa: CASSLGLSGNTIYF
CDR3nt: TGTGCCAGCAGCTTGGGTCTCTCTGGAAACACCATATATTTT

j_gene: TRBJ2-7
d_gene: TRBD1
v_gene: TRBV29-1
abundance: NA
len: 16
CDR3aa: CSVETRTGVLSYEQYF
CDR3nt: TGCAGCGTTGAGACACGGACAGGGGTTCTCTCCTACGAGCAGTACTTC

j_gene: TRBJ2-1
d_gene: NA
v_gene: TRBV29-1
abundance: NA
len: 17
CDR3aa: CSVPAGVFGRVWNEQFF
CDR3nt: TGCAGCGTTCCCGCCGGTGTTTTCGGCCGAGTATGGAATGAGCAGTTCTTC

j_gene: TRBJ2-5
d_gene: NA
v_gene: TRBV7-9
abundance: NA
len: 17
CDR3aa: CASSSSPPTDPRETQYF
CDR3nt: TGTGCCAGCAGCTCGAGCCCCCCGACCGACCCCCGCGAGACCCAGTACTTC

j_gene: TRBJ1-2
d_gene: NA
v_gene: TRBV27
abundance: NA
len: 13
CDR3aa: CASSVAHGDGYTF
CDR3nt: TGTGCCAGCAGTGTGGCCCACGGAGATGGCTACACCTTC

j_gene: TRBJ2-1
d_gene: NA
v_gene: TRBV2
abundance: NA
len: 13
CDR3aa: CASLGQWGPEQFF
CDR3nt: TGTGCCAGCCTCGGGCAATGGGGCCCGGAGCAGTTCTTC

j_gene: TRBJ2-2
d_gene: NA
v_gene: TRBV10-1
abundance: NA
len: 13
CDR3aa: CASSWTDTGELFF
CDR3nt: TGCGCCAGCAGTTGGACAGATACCGGGGAGCTGTTTTTT

j_gene: TRBJ2-5
d_gene: TRBD1
v_gene: TRBV28
abundance: NA
len: 15
CDR3aa: CASSLTGTAQETQYF
CDR3nt: TGTGCCAGCAGCCTAACTGGGACAGCCCAAGAGACCCAGTACTTC

j_gene: TRBJ2-7
d_gene: NA
v_gene: TRBV9
abundance: NA
len: 14
CDR3aa: CASSVEGSSYEQYF
CDR3nt: TGTGCCAGCAGCGTAGAGGGCTCTTCCTACGAGCAGTACTTC

j_gene: TRBJ2-1
d_gene: NA
v_gene: TRBV9
abundance: NA
len: 19
CDR3aa: CASSSLSTNQRGVYNEQFF
CDR3nt: TGTGCCAGCAGCTCCTTATCGACGAACCAACGGGGTGTCTACAATGAGCAGTTCTTC

j_gene: TRBJ1-1
d_gene: TRBD1
v_gene: TRBV6-5
abundance: NA
len: 15
CDR3aa: CASSPARAGGIEAFF
CDR3nt: TGTGCCAGCAGCCCTGCCAGGGCAGGGGGTATAGAAGCTTTCTTT

j_gene: TRBJ2-7
d_gene: NA
v_gene: TRBV5-1
abundance: NA
len: 13
CDR3aa: CASSTDGTYEQYF
CDR3nt: TGCGCCAGCAGTACAGACGGGACCTACGAGCAGTACTTC

j_gene: TRBJ2-2
d_gene: NA
v_gene: TRBV6-5
abundance: NA
len: 15
CDR3aa: CASSYQGLNTGELFF
CDR3nt: TGTGCCAGCAGTTACCAGGGGCTGAACACCGGGGAGCTGTTTTTT

j_gene: TRBJ1-3
d_gene: TRBD1
v_gene: TRBV7-8
abundance: few
len: 16
CDR3aa: CASSLIMGDRGNTIYF
CDR3nt: TGTGCCAGCAGCTTAATAATGGGGGACAGGGGAAACACCATATATTTT

j_gene: TRBJ2-4
d_gene: NA
v_gene: TRBV11-2
abundance: NA
len: 16
CDR3aa: CASSLDEGLSENIQYF
CDR3nt: TGTGCCAGCAGCTTAGATGAGGGATTGAGCGAAAACATTCAGTACTTC